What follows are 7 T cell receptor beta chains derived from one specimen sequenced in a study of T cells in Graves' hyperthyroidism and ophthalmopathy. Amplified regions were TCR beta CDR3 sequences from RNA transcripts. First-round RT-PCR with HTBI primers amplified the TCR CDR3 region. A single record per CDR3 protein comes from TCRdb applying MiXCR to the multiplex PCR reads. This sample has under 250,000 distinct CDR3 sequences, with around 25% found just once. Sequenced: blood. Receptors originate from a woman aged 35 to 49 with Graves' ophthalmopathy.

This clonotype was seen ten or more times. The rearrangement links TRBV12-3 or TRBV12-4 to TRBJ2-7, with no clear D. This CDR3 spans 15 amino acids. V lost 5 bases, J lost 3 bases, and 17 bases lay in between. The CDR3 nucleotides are TGTGCCAGCAGTAGCACGGTAGGGTTGGGCTACGAGCAGTACTTC. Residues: CASSSTVGLGYEQYF.

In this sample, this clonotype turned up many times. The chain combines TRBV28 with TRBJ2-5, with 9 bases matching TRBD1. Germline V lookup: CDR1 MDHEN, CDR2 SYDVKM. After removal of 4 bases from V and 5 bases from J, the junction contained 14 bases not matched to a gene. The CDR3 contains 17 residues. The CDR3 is CASSSPTGTGIRETQYF. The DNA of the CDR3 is TGTGCCAGCAGTTCACCTACCGGGACAGGGATTCGCGAGACCCAGTACTTC.

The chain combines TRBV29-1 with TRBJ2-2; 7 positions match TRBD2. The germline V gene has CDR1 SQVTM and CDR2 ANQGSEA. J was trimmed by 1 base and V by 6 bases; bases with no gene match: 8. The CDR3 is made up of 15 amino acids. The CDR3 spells CSVGKAGMNTGELFF. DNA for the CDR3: TGCAGCGTCGGGAAAGCGGGAATGAACACCGGGGAGCTGTTTTTT.

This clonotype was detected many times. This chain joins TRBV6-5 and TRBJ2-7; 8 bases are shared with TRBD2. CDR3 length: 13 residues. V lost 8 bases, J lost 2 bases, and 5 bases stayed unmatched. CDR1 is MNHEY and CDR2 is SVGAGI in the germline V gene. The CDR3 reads CASRGGAAYEQYF. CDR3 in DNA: TGTGCCAGCCGGGGGGGGGCCGCCTACGAGCAGTACTTC.

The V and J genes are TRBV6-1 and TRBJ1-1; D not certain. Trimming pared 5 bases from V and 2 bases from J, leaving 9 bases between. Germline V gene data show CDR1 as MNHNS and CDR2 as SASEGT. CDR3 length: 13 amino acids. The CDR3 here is CASSRDINTEAFF. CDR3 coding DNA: TGTGCCAGCAGTCGCGACATTAACACTGAAGCTTTCTTT.

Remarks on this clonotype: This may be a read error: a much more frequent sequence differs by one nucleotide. CDR3 in amino acids: CSASGTRQDYEQYF. In nucleotides, the CDR3 is TGCAGTGCTTCCGGGACTAGGCAAGACTACGAGCAGTACTTC. The genes are TRBV20-1 and TRBJ2-7, with 8 bases fitting TRBD2. The J segment lost 3 bases and the V segment lost 5 bases, leaving 9 bases of the junction unmatched. Germline assignment: CDR1 DFQATT and CDR2 SNEGSKA (reference sequence). This CDR3 is 14 amino acids long.

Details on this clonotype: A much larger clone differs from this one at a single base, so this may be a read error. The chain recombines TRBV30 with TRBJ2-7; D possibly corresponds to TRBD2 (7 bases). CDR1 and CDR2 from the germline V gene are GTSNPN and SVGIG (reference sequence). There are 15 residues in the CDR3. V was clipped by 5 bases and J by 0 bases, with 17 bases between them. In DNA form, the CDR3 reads TGTGCCTGGGACCAGGGGAGCGGGGTCTCCTACGAGCAGTACTTC. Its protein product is CAWDQGSGVSYEQYF.